Below, 21 T cell receptor beta chains from the same sample are listed, as sequenced in a study of blood T cell repertoires in COVID-19. Clones were sequenced by immunoSEQ multiplex PCR, and TCRdb holds only the in-frame ones, with some missing. The table lists fewer than 400,000 clones, about 92% of them singletons. The material sequenced was PBMCs or T cells enriched from blood (not recorded which). The receptors stem from a woman aged 25-40 years who had recovered from COVID-19.

This clone has only one observation. V gene TRBV9 combines with J gene TRBJ1-2; possible D gene TRBD1, 6 bases. The CDR3 is 14 amino acids. From germline, CDR1 is SGDLS and CDR2 YYNGEE. V gave up 0 bases and J gave up 8 bases, with 14 bases separating them. The CDR3 DNA reads as TGTGCCAGCAGCGTAGGAGTGGGGGCGGAGGGCTACACCTTC. Amino acid sequence: CASSVGVGAEGYTF.

The chain uses TRBV7-9 and TRBJ1-5; D is unresolved. This CDR3 comprises 13 residues. CDR1 and CDR2 (germline): SEHNR, FQNEAQ (reference sequence). V was trimmed by 5 bases and J by 2 bases, leaving 7 bases between them. The CDR3 is CASSREGNQPQHF. The CDR3 DNA sequence: TGTGCCAGCAGCCGGGAGGGCAATCAGCCCCAGCATTTT.

The gene calls are TRBV19 and TRBJ2-1; 13 positions match TRBD2. V trimming: 4 bases; J trimming: 8 bases; junction bases outside the gene matches: 8. Germline V gene sequence: CDR1 LNHDA, CDR2 SQIVND (reference sequence). The CDR3 sequence is 16 residues long. The CDR3 nucleotides are TGTGCCAGTAGTACCTGGACTAGCGGGAGATGGGATGAGCAGTTCTTC. Protein sequence: CASSTWTSGRWDEQFF.

V is TRBV7-2 and J is TRBJ1-2, with D possibly matching TRBD1 (5 bases). Germline assignment: CDR1 SGHTA and CDR2 FQGNSA. CDR3 length: 15 amino acids. The V end was cut by 0 bases, the J end by 3 bases, with 11 bases between. The CDR3 region is CASSLAGEGYYGYTF. CDR3 nucleotide sequence: TGTGCCAGCAGCTTAGCAGGGGAAGGGTACTATGGCTACACCTTC.

For this clone: No DNA is shown, since the ends of the CDR3 on it are uncertain; the CDR3 is the one TCRdb lists. The chain couples TRBV12-2 to TRBJ2-1; the D call of TRBD2 is as the table states it, not checked on the DNA. TRBV12-2 is described as a pseudogene. The CDR3 is made up of 16 amino acids, end residues included. The CDR3 loop is CASRVVGRGTYNEQFF.

CDR3 nucleotide sequence: TGTGCCAGCAGCGTGGGGACTAGCGGGTACTTC. Protein: CASSVGTSGYF. This rearrangement joins TRBV11-2 to TRBJ2-5, with 11 bases aligning to TRBD2. Germline V gene lookup returns CDR1 SGHAT and CDR2 FQNNGV. This CDR3 is built from 11 residues. With V trimmed by 5 bases and J by 13 bases, 3 bases remained unmatched.

This clone has just a few counts. The V and J genes are TRBV27 and TRBJ2-7, with TRBD1 as a possible D gene (8 bases). The CDR3 loop spans 15 amino acids. The germline V and J ends were trimmed by 8 bases and 5 bases, with 22 bases remaining between them. Germline V gene sequence: CDR1 MNHEY, CDR2 SMNVEV (reference sequence). The CDR3 reads CASGAGWTGRDEQYF. CDR3 sequence (DNA): TGTGCCAGCGGCGCCGGTTGGACAGGGAGGGACGAGCAGTACTTC.

The chain recombines TRBV15 with TRBJ1-4, with 7 positions matching TRBD1. Per germline, CDR1 LNHNV and CDR2 YYDKDF (reference sequence). With 5 bases clipped from V and 0 bases from J, the junction kept 6 bases outside the gene matches. The CDR3 extends over 16 amino acids. The CDR3 region has the DNA TGTGCCACCAGCCGACAGGGAGCCGCAACTAATGAAAAACTGTTTTTT. This encodes CATSRQGAATNEKLFF.

V usage is TRBV5-1 and J usage is TRBJ2-2; 7 bases match TRBD1. The germline CDR1 and CDR2 sequences are SGHRS and YFSETQ. The CDR3 is 17 residues long. J lost 0 bases, V lost 0 bases, and 5 bases had no gene match. The CDR3 DNA sequence: TGCGCCAGCAGCTTGGAAGGCAGGGGGTCGAACACCGGGGAGCTGTTTTTT. As protein: CASSLEGRGSNTGELFF.

The chain employs TRBV30 and TRBJ1-6; weak D call: TRBD1 (6 bases). The germline V and J ends were trimmed by 4 bases and 0 bases, with 28 bases remaining between them. The CDR3 is 21 residues long. Looked up from germline, CDR1 is GTSNPN and CDR2 is SVGIG (reference sequence). This CDR3 is CAWTSLPPVQGSISYNSPLHF. DNA of the CDR3: TGTGCCTGGACTAGCCTTCCTCCGGTACAGGGAAGTATCTCCTATAATTCACCCCTCCACTTT. The full variable domain, in which reference TRBV30 and TRBJ1-6 provide the parts outside the CDR3, is SQTIHQWPATLVQPVGSPLSLECTVEGTSNPNLYWYRQAAGRGLQLLFYSVGIGQISSEVPQNLSASRPQDRQFILSSKKLLLSDSGFYLCAWTSLPPVQGSISYNSPLHFGNGTRLTVT.

The chain recombines TRBV7-9 with TRBJ2-7; D is possibly TRBD2 (5 bases). In germline, CDR1 is SEHNR, CDR2 FQNEAQ (reference sequence). The length of the CDR3 is 14 residues. Between the trimmed V and J ends, which lost 1 base and 5 bases, there was a span of 12 bases. CDR3 DNA: TGTGCCAGCAGCTTAGAAGAGGGTGTCGACGAGCAGTACTTC. Protein product: CASSLEEGVDEQYF.

The rearrangement uses TRBV6-5 and TRBJ1-1; D unclear. The length of the CDR3 is 13 residues. Germline V gene data show CDR1 as MNHEY and CDR2 as SVGAGI. V lost 4 bases and J lost 6, with 12 bases in between. The CDR3 spells CASSSVLNSEAFF. CDR3 bases: TGTGCCAGCAGTTCGGTTCTTAACTCTGAAGCTTTCTTT.

V gene TRBV28 combines with J gene TRBJ1-1; weak D call: TRBD1 (6 bases). CDR3 size: 14 residues. V lost 10 bases, J lost 0 bases, and 15 bases lay in between. CDR1 and CDR2 (germline): MDHEN, SYDVKM. The CDR3 reads CATHRTVLNTEAFF. CDR3 nucleotide sequence: TGTGCCACCCACCGGACAGTTTTGAACACTGAAGCTTTCTTT.

The chain employs TRBV5-4 and TRBJ2-3; tentatively, D is TRBD2 (6 bases). Trimming left V 5 bases short and J 0 bases short, with 13 bases between. The V gene's germline CDR1 is SGHNT and CDR2 YYREEE (reference sequence). This CDR3 contains 15 residues. The CDR3 region is CASRSRDSSTDTQYF. CDR3 bases: TGTGCCAGCAGAAGCCGGGACTCTAGCACAGATACGCAGTATTTT.

V and J are TRBV3-1 (or the pseudogene TRBV3-2) and TRBJ2-3; D may be TRBD1 (6 bases). The V gene's germline CDR1 is LGHDT and CDR2 YNNKEL (reference sequence). With 1 base removed from V and 4 bases from J, the gap between germline ends came to 18 bases. CDR3 length: 17 amino acids. This CDR3 is CASSQVRPPGVPDTQYF. The CDR3 DNA reads TGTGCCAGCAGCCAAGTTCGGCCGCCAGGGGTCCCAGATACGCAGTATTTT.

This chain uses TRBV6-5 with TRBJ2-7, with D perhaps TRBD1 (5 bases). V lost 6 bases and J lost 1, with 10 bases in between. The CDR3 is 13 residues long. CDR1 and CDR2 from the germline V gene are MNHEY and SVGAGI. The DNA of the CDR3 is TGTGCCAGCAGAAAGACAGAGTCCTACGAGCAGTACTTC. This sequence encodes CASRKTESYEQYF.

This chain uses TRBV9 with TRBJ1-5; TRBD1 matches at 7 bases. The germline gives CDR1 SGDLS, CDR2 YYNGEE. The J segment lost 1 base and the V segment lost 4 bases, leaving 2 bases of the junction unmatched. The CDR3 is 14 amino acids. The CDR3 is CASSQGQSNQPQHF. DNA for the CDR3: TGTGCCAGCAGCCAGGGACAGAGCAATCAGCCCCAGCATTTT.

The chain joins TRBV30 to TRBJ1-5; no definite D call. Per germline, CDR1 GTSNPN and CDR2 SVGIG (reference sequence). This CDR3 is built from 13 residues. Trimming pared 3 bases from V and 7 bases from J, leaving 13 bases between. The CDR3 nucleotides read TGTGCCTGGAGCGCCGGGTCGGGGCAGCCCCAGCATTTT. Translation gives CAWSAGSGQPQHF.

This clone was detected once. V and J are TRBV7-9 and TRBJ2-7; D perhaps matches TRBD2 (6 bases). V gave up 7 bases and J gave up 3 bases, with 19 bases separating them. Looked up from germline, CDR1 is SEHNR and CDR2 is FQNEAQ (reference sequence). There are 15 residues in the CDR3. The CDR3 bases are TGTGCCAGCACCGATCAGACGGAGGGGAACTACGAGCAGTACTTC. This translates into CASTDQTEGNYEQYF.

The chain has TRBV18 and TRBJ1-2, with D perhaps TRBD1 (6 bases). Trimming cost V 5 bases and J 6 bases, with 16 bases left between them. The V gene's germline CDR1 is KGHSH and CDR2 LQKENI. This CDR3 contains 14 residues. This chain's CDR3 is CASSGTQGSDGYTF. CDR3 nucleotide sequence: TGTGCCAGCTCAGGAACTCAGGGGTCAGATGGCTACACCTTC.

V gene TRBV4-2 combines with J gene TRBJ2-1, with TRBD1 identical over 7 bases. Germline V CDR1 and CDR2: LGHNA, YNFKEQ. The trim removed 4 bases at V and 3 bases at J, leaving 6 bases unmatched. There are 15 residues in the CDR3. The CDR3 here is CASSLEGQIYNEQFF. CDR3 nucleotide sequence: TGTGCCAGCAGCCTAGAGGGACAGATCTACAATGAGCAGTTCTTC.